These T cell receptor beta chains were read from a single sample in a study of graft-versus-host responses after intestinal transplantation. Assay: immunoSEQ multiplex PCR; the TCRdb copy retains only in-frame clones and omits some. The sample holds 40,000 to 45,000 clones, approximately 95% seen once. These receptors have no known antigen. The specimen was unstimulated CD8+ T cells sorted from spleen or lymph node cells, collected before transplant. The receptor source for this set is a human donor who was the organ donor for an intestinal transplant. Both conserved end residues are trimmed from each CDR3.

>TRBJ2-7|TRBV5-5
ASSGYGGGYEQY
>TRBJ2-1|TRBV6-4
ASSDNGGAAEQF
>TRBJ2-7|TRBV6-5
ASSYSLAGVYEQY
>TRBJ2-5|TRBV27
ASSFMGDETQY
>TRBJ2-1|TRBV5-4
ASRRAGGLENEQF
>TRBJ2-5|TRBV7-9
ASSKGAGGIETQY
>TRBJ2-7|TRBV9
ASSVGNSHSYEQY
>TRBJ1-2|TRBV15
ATSRGGNWYYGYT
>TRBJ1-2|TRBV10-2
ASKWGAGGYT
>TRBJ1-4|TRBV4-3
ASSLDRGLGNEKLF
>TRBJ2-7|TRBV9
ASSVGGSNEQY
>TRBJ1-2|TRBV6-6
ASSYLGAANYGYT
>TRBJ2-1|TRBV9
ASSGGGALDNEQF
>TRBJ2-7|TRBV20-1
SARKSYEQY
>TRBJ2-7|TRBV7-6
ASSPGAYEQY
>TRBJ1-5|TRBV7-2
ASSPDPGRHQPQH
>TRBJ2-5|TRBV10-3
AIGGQETQY
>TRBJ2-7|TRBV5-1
ASSLGLGGTAGQGGDEQY
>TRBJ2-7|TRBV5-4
ASSRTGTPYEQY
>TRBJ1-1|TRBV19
ASSKQGNTEAF
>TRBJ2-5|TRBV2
ASSEWSGGLDVAQY
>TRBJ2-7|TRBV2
ASSEARGPYEQY
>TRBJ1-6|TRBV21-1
ASSKGRDRGSPLH
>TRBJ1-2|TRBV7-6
ASSLLDRNGYT
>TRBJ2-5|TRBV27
ASSLFSSGGEQETQY
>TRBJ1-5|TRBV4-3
ASSHGTGLNYQPQH
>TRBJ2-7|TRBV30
AWSVHGREEQY
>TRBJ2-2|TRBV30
ASQGPNTGELF
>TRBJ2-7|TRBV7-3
ASSLTAGANYEQY
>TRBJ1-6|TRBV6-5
ASSSPGGQSPLH
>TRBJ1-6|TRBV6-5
ASSEVWGSSPLH
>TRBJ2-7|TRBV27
ASSAGHPLRLYEQY
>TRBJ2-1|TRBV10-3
AISLTGTPTAYNEQF
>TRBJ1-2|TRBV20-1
SAPFYGYT
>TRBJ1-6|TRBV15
ATSRDLGGSPPH
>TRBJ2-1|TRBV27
ASSWGPFYNEQF
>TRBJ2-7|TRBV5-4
ASRGLASEQY